These 17 T cell receptor beta chains originate from one sample sequenced in a study of technical replicates of blood from a few donors. The protocol was immunoSEQ multiplex PCR, while the TCRdb copy is restricted to in-frame clones and leaves out a portion. The profile shows tens of thousands of clones, around 95% of them singletons. Sequenced sample: T cells isolated from PBMCs. The receptor set was obtained from a human donor in good health.

This clone was seen only once. The genes are TRBV7-9 and TRBJ1-2; D gene ambiguous. Germline-derived CDR1 and CDR2 are SEHNR and FQNEAQ (reference sequence). V shed 5 bases and J shed 4 bases, with 17 bases lying between them. The CDR3 is made up of 15 amino acids. CDR3 in amino acids: CASSRTGAGTYGYTF. DNA for the CDR3: TGTGCCAGCAGCCGGACGGGAGCCGGAACCTATGGCTACACCTTC.

The genes are TRBV28 and TRBJ1-1; D is ambiguous. Germline V gene lookup returns CDR1 MDHEN and CDR2 SYDVKM. This CDR3 has 15 amino acids. Deletions cut 2 bases from V and 0 bases from J, with 10 bases between. CDR3 nucleotides: TGTGCCAGCAGTTTAATGACGGGAATGAACACTGAAGCTTTCTTT. This sequence encodes CASSLMTGMNTEAFF.

V gene TRBV19 combines with J gene TRBJ2-7; maybe TRBD1 (7 bases). This CDR3 is 11 amino acids long. CDR1 and CDR2 from the germline V gene are LNHDA and SQIVND (reference sequence). V was shortened by 10 bases and J by 2 bases, with 9 bases between the two germline ends. CDR3 region: CATRGAYEQYF. CDR3 DNA sequence: TGTGCCACCAGGGGGGCCTACGAGCAGTACTTC.

This clone was recorded only once. CDR3 nucleotide sequence: TGTGCCAGCAGCAGGATTACAGGGATTGGTTACAATGAGCAGTTCTTC. This sequence encodes CASSRITGIGYNEQFF. The chain recombines TRBV5-4 with TRBJ2-1; TRBD1 is a possible D gene (6 bases). Germline lookup yields CDR1 SGHNT and CDR2 YYREEE (reference sequence). The CDR3 totals 16 residues. The V end lost 4 bases, the J end lost 4 bases, and 18 bases lay between the germline ends.

The genes are TRBV29-1 and TRBJ2-1, with 7 bases aligning to TRBD1. The CDR3 runs 14 residues. Unmatched junction bases numbered 6, after V lost 3 bases and J lost 4 bases. Per the germline V gene, CDR1 is SQVTM and CDR2 is ANQGSEA. This CDR3 reads CSVEIWTGYNEQFF. The CDR3 DNA is TGCAGCGTTGAGATCTGGACAGGTTACAATGAGCAGTTCTTC.

J is TRBJ2-7 and V is TRBV5-1; D unresolved. Germline V gives CDR1 SGHRS, CDR2 YFSETQ. V lost 0 bases, J lost 2 bases, and 12 bases lay in between. The CDR3 totals 15 residues. The CDR3 DNA sequence: TGCGCCAGCAGCTTGGCCCCGACAAATCCCTACGAGCAGTACTTC. As protein: CASSLAPTNPYEQYF.

The CDR3 sequence: CASRRLGGETQYF. CDR3 coding DNA: TGTGCCAGCAGGCGCCTTGGAGGGGAGACCCAGTACTTC. The chain is built from TRBV6-5 and TRBJ2-5; possible D gene TRBD2, 6 bases. CDR1 MNHEY and CDR2 SVGAGI come from the germline V gene. V lost 6 bases to trimming and J lost 5 bases, with 13 bases between them. This CDR3 has 13 amino acids.

The V gene is TRBV29-1, the J gene TRBJ2-1; TRBD2 is a possible D gene (6 bases). The CDR3 is 14 residues long. Trimming left V 3 bases short and J 3 bases short, with 12 bases between. Germline CDR1 and CDR2: SQVTM and ANQGSEA. In DNA, the CDR3 is TGCAGCGTTGAGGGACTCACCCGCTACAATGAGCAGTTCTTC. This encodes CSVEGLTRYNEQFF.

V and J are TRBV27 and TRBJ2-7; D unclear. The length of the CDR3 is 9 residues. CDR1 is MNHEY and CDR2 is SMNVEV in the germline V gene (reference sequence). CDR3 nucleotides: TGTGCCAGCAGTTTCTTCCAGTTTGTC. Its translation: CASSFFQFV.

The V gene is TRBV5-1, the J gene TRBJ1-1; D gene uncertain. CDR1 is SGHRS, CDR2 YFSETQ, per germline. This CDR3 contains 13 residues. V was trimmed by 4 bases and J by 4 bases, leaving 11 bases between them. CDR3 protein: CASSQVSVTEAFF. In DNA form, the CDR3 reads TGCGCCAGCAGCCAGGTTTCTGTCACTGAAGCTTTCTTT.

This sequence joins TRBV5-4 and TRBJ1-2, with 7 bases fitting TRBD1. This CDR3 is 15 amino acids long. Germline assignment: CDR1 SGHNT and CDR2 YYREEE (reference sequence). With V trimmed by 6 bases and J by 4 bases, 12 bases remained unmatched. CDR3 sequence: CASIGTADFGYGYTF. CDR3 sequence (DNA): TGTGCCAGCATCGGGACAGCAGACTTTGGCTATGGCTACACCTTC. The entire variable domain, with the rest obtained from reference TRBV5-4 and TRBJ1-2, is as follows: ETGVTQSPTHLIKTRGQQVTLRCSSQSGHNTVSWYQQALGQGPQFIFQYYREEENGRGNFPPRFSGLQFPNYSSELNVNALELDDSALYLCASIGTADFGYGYTFGSGTRLTVV.

This chain joins TRBV29-1 and TRBJ2-3; D might be TRBD1 (5 bases). The V gene lost 6 bases and the J gene lost 0 bases, with 10 bases spanning the gap. CDR1 and CDR2 from the germline V gene are SQVTM and ANQGSEA. The CDR3 is made up of 13 amino acids. In nucleotides, the CDR3 is TGCAGCGTGACAGTGGCAAGCACAGATACGCAGTATTTT. This sequence encodes CSVTVASTDTQYF.

The genes are TRBV9 and TRBJ1-5; a weak D match, TRBD1 (5 bases). Germline CDR1 reads SGDLS; CDR2 reads YYNGEE. V dropped 4 bases and J dropped 3 bases, with 11 bases sitting between them. The CDR3 length is 14 residues. The CDR3 loop reads CASSRGGLNQPQHF. In DNA, the CDR3 is TGTGCCAGCAGCCGGGGGGGACTCAATCAGCCCCAGCATTTT.

This clone came up once. The chain has TRBV5-1 and TRBJ1-1; D unclear. The CDR3 loop spans 14 amino acids. Germline V lookup: CDR1 SGHRS, CDR2 YFSETQ. Between the trimmed V and J ends, which lost 6 bases and 0 bases, there was a span of 12 bases. The CDR3 region is CASNRGGLNTEAFF. DNA of the CDR3: TGCGCCAGCAACCGGGGAGGGTTGAACACTGAAGCTTTCTTT.

V and J are TRBV5-1 and TRBJ2-7; the D gene is possibly TRBD1 (5 bases). Trimming cost V 2 bases and J 3 bases, with 9 bases left between them. The CDR3 sequence is 13 residues long. Germline values: CDR1 SGHRS, CDR2 YFSETQ. The CDR3 DNA is TGCGCCAGCAGCTTAACAGGAGACTACGAGCAGTACTTC. It codes for CASSLTGDYEQYF.

The chain has TRBV2 and TRBJ2-3; TRBD1 is a possible D gene (6 bases). This CDR3 is built from 12 residues. Germline V gives CDR1 SNHLY, CDR2 FYNNEI. With 11 bases removed from V and 5 bases from J, the gap between germline ends came to 14 bases. CDR3 residues: CASQEGEDTQYF. CDR3 in DNA: TGTGCCTCCCAAGAGGGGGAAGATACGCAGTATTTT. The full variable domain, its missing parts supplied by reference TRBV2 and TRBJ2-3, is EPEVTQTPSHQVTQMGQEVILRCVPISNHLYFYWYRQILGQKVEFLVSFYNNEISEKSEIFDDQFSVERPDGSNFTLKIRSTKLEDSAMYFCASQEGEDTQYFGPGTRLTVL.

The genes are TRBV15 and TRBJ1-1; 7 nucleotides agree with TRBD1. Germline CDR1 reads LNHNV; CDR2 reads YYDKDF (reference sequence). This CDR3 has 14 amino acids. The V segment lost 0 bases and the J segment 6 bases; nucleotides outside the gene matches: 4. Here the CDR3 DNA reads TGTGCCACCAGCAGAGAACAGGGGTACGCTGAAGCTTTCTTT. Residues: CATSREQGYAEAFF.